This TCR beta chain was recovered during a study of tumor and adjacent non-tumor tissue in lung cancer (dated by TCRdb to the late 2010s). In terms of the full investigation: Patients with adenocarcinoma (approximately 11), squamous cell carcinoma (2) and small cell lung cancer (1) were included in the cohort. Fewer than 35 paired specimens, one tumor and one normal lung sample per patient, were profiled by TCRbeta CDR3 sequencing. A total of some 130 million productive TCRbeta reads were generated by sequencing, corresponding to an average of roughly 4 million reads per sample. Ages among the 15 or so patients ranged from about 30 to 85 years, there were around ten men and 5 women, and disease was at TNM stage I to III. The study compared bulk TCRbeta repertoires from lung tumor tissue and matched distant non-tumor lung tissue of some 16 lung cancer patients. Results and caveats for the whole study, not just this receptor: Peripheral blood was not sequenced, so blood TCRbeta repertoires in these lung cancer patients were not examined. The sequencing platform is not named in the methods, and unique molecular identifiers are not mentioned. Only approximately 14 patients were in the cohort, and the authors stated that larger samples and more detailed clinical data are needed. Significantly higher TCR diversity (inverse Simpson) was observed in tumor tissue than in normal lung tissue (approximately 400 vs 170, P = 0.0075, Mann-Whitney U test). The top 100 clones accounted for a significantly larger cumulative portion of the repertoire in normal lung than in tumor tissue. TCR diversity was significantly higher in younger patients, and higher tumor TCR diversity was associated with shorter overall and disease-free survival.

The method was multiplex PCR. The data were produced on an Illumina HiSeq 2500. Following protocols modified from ARM-PCR, the researchers constructed TCRbeta libraries through three rounds of nested PCR with primers (Table S4). PCR products of 200-500 bp were gel-excised and purified with the QIAquick gel extraction kit before sequencing. Per the source publication's procedure: Trimmomatic was used to clean the reads, FLASH was used to merge the reads into complete CDR3 sequences, and MiTCR was used to assign the reads to V(D)J germline segments. VDJtools was used to compute clonal diversity as the inverse Simpson's index. In-frame sequences lacking a premature stop codon were counted as productive reads. The raw public data were reprocessed by TCRdb itself: fastp quality trimming at Q25, MiXCR clonotype calling, in-frame beta chains only. Identical CDR3 proteins give one entry, which carries the most common genes and DNA. The authors' filters were not applied to this entry. This sample is represented by around 210,000 distinct CDR3 sequences; approximately 74% of them were singletons. The leading ten clones occupy less than 25% of the sample.

This clonotype showed up just a few times. The target of this receptor is not known. No much larger clone is present one base from it, and per-base qualities are unavailable. RNA was isolated from bulk, unsorted tissue, and RNA quality was assessed with a NanoDrop ND-1000 and an Agilent 2100. Donors were newly diagnosed lung cancer patients admitted for thoracic surgery in China between August and November 2014, without prior chemotherapy. Anyone who had undergone radiotherapy or chemotherapy before, or who had another cancer at the same time, was left out of the study. Pieces of surgical tissue measuring 1-2 cm3 were kept in RNAlater solution and held at -80 degrees C until needed. The CDR3 contains 14 residues, cysteine and phenylalanine counted. The sequence is cut down to CDR3 DNA, 42 bases in frame from base 1. V ends up 5 bases short and J 1 base short, with an unmatched junction base count of 3. From the germline V gene, CDR1 is SGHRS and CDR2 is YFSETQ.

The sample was lung tumor tissue. The sequence joins TRBV5-1 to TRBJ2-7, with 10 bases aligning to TRBD1. This TCR was recovered from a man between 60 and 75 years old with non-small cell lung cancer. The bases read TGCGCCAGCAGGACAGGGGGCGGTTCCTACGAGCAGTACTTC. The encoded protein is CASRTGGGSYEQYF.